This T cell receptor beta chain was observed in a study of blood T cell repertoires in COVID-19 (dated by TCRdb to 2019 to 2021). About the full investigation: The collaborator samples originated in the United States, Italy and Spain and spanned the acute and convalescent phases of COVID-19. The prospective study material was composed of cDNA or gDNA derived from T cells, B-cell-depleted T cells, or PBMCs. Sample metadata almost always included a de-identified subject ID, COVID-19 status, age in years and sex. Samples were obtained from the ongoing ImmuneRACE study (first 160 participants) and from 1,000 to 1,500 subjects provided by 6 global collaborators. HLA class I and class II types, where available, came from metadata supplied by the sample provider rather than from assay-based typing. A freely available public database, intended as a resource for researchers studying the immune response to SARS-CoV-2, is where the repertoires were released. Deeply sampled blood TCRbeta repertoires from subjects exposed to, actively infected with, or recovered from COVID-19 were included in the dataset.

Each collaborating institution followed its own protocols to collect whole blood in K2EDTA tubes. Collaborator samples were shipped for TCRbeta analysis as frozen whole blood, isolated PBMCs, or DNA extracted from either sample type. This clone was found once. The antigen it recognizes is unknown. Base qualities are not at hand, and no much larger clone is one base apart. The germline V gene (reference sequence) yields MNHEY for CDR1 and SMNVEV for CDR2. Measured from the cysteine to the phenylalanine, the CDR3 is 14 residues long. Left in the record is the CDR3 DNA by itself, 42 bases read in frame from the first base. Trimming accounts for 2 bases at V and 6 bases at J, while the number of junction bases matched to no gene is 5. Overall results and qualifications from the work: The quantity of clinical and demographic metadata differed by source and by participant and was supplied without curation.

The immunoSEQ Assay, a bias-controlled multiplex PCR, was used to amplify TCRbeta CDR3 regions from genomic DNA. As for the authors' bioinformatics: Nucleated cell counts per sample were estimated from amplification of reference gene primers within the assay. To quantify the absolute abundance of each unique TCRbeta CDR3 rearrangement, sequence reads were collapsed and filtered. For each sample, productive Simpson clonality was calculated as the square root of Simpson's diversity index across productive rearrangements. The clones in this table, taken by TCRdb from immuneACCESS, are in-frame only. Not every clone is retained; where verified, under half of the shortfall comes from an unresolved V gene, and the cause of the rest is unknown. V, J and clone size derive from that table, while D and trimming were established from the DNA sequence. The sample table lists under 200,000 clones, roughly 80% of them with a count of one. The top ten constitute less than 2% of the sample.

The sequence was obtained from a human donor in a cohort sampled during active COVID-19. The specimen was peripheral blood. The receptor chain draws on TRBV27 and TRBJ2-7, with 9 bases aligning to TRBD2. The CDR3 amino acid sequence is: CASSLAGGLSEQYF. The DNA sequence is TGTGCCAGCAGTTTAGCGGGGGGGCTGAGCGAGCAGTACTTC.